This T cell receptor beta chain comes out of a study of CD8 T cells in ankylosing spondylitis. Unmatched junction bases numbered 3, after V lost 5 bases and J lost 5 bases. This CDR3 is built from 14 residues. Per germline, CDR1 SNHLY and CDR2 FYNNEI. TCRdb independently ran MiXCR on the 5' RACE reads; one entry per CDR3 protein. The table lists a few hundred thousand distinct CDR3 sequences, about 10% of them singletons. A few counts support this clonotype. The specimen was blood, either unsorted or a sorted T cell fraction (not recorded which). This chain uses TRBV2 with TRBJ1-5; 10 positions match TRBD1. The clonotype was recovered from a male donor with ankylosing spondylitis or in good health (not recorded which). In DNA, the CDR3 is TGTGCCAGCAGTACCGACAGGGGGCATCAGCCCCAGCATTTT. Translation: CASSTDRGHQPQHF.